These 20 T cell receptor beta chains were sequenced from one sample in a study of blood T cells in healthy people across ages. For the second PCR, which ran for about 7 to 11 cycles, a sample-barcoded 5' primer and a J-beta primer mix were used. TCRdb analysed the 5' RACE reads with MiXCR anew, one entry per CDR3 protein. The sample has approximately 290,000 distinct CDR3 sequences, about 25% seen once; the top ten hold roughly 30%. Sample: blood. Every receptor here comes from a woman in her 70s in good health.

This clonotype came up many times. This chain joins TRBV24-1 and TRBJ2-1; 8 bases match TRBD1. Germline V gives CDR1 KGHDR, CDR2 SFDVKD. V lost 4 bases, J lost 7 bases, and 8 bases stayed unmatched. The CDR3 covers 15 residues. CDR3: CATSDPGQGLNEQFF. The CDR3 DNA reads TGTGCCACCAGTGACCCCGGACAGGGTTTGAATGAGCAGTTCTTC.

This clonotype was observed many times. The V gene is TRBV18, the J gene TRBJ1-2, with no clear D. V was pared by 4 bases and J by 0 bases, with 15 bases between. Per the germline V gene, CDR1 is KGHSH and CDR2 is LQKENI. The CDR3 is made up of 16 amino acids. DNA for the CDR3: TGTGCCAGCTCACTAGGCCCCGACGGATCTAACTATGGCTACACCTTC. Translating it yields CASSLGPDGSNYGYTF.

This chain joins TRBV20-1 and TRBJ1-6, with TRBD1 matching 7 bases. Germline assignment: CDR1 DFQATT and CDR2 SNEGSKA (reference sequence). Trimming at V came to 3 bases and at J to 7 bases, leaving 12 bases not matched to a gene. The CDR3 extends over 16 amino acids. In DNA form, the CDR3 reads TGCAGTGCTAGGGAGGTAGCAGGGACAGCGAATTCACCCCTCCACTTT. Amino acids: CSAREVAGTANSPLHF.

This chain connects TRBV6-5 to TRBJ1-6, with D tentatively TRBD1 (5 bases). The germline V gene encodes CDR1 MNHEY and CDR2 SVGAGI. Trimming took off 0 bases at V and 4 bases at J, with 7 bases between the two ends. The CDR3 is 15 residues long. This CDR3 reads CASSYSGGYNSPLHF. In nucleotides, the CDR3 is TGTGCCAGCAGTTACTCGGGGGGTTATAATTCACCCCTCCACTTT.

This clonotype was seen a handful of times. This chain connects TRBV20-1 to TRBJ2-7; D gene uncertain. V was pared by 1 base and J by 4 bases, with 17 bases between. This CDR3 has 15 residues. Germline CDR1 and CDR2: DFQATT and SNEGSKA (reference sequence). Here the CDR3 reads CSARGFSFNPYEQYF. DNA for the CDR3: TGCAGTGCTAGAGGTTTCAGCTTTAACCCGTACGAGCAGTACTTC.

This chain connects TRBV5-1 to TRBJ2-1; TRBD1 agrees at 7 bases. With V trimmed by 7 bases and J by 5 bases, 15 bases remained unmatched. The CDR3 contains 16 residues. Germline CDR1 is SGHRS and CDR2 is YFSETQ. CDR3 loop: CASQSTTGADDNEQFF. In DNA, the CDR3 is TGCGCCAGCCAATCGACTACAGGGGCTGATGACAATGAGCAGTTCTTC.

Only a few counts were recorded for this clonotype. This chain links TRBV20-1 with TRBJ1-2; 7 bases agree with TRBD1. The CDR3 is 15 amino acids. The germline gives CDR1 DFQATT, CDR2 SNEGSKA (reference sequence). Trimming at V came to 0 bases and at J to 5 bases, leaving 9 bases not matched to a gene. CDR3 nucleotide sequence: TGCAGTGCTAGAGATTCAAGGGGGCGCTTTTATGGCTACACCTTC. Translation: CSARDSRGRFYGYTF.

This clonotype was observed a few times. One end of the junction fails to match germline, which may point to a read error. V and J are TRBV9 and TRBJ1-5; 7 bases are shared with TRBD1. CDR1 is SGDLS, CDR2 YYNGEE, per germline. The CDR3 is 18 residues long. DNA of the CDR3: TGTGCCAGCAGCGTAGTGGCCCGAGGGGGCGGGAGCAATCGGCCCCAGCATTTT. It specifies CASSVVARGGGSNRPQHF.

The genes are TRBV7-6 and TRBJ2-5, with a weak D call TRBD1 (6 bases). The CDR3 spans 14 residues. Per the germline V gene, CDR1 is SGHVS and CDR2 is FNYEAQ. V was trimmed by 2 bases and J by 1 base, leaving 8 bases between them. This chain's CDR3 is CASSLNRVQETQYF. As DNA, the CDR3 is TGTGCCAGCAGCTTAAACAGGGTCCAAGAGACCCAGTACTTC.

The V and J genes are TRBV7-2 and TRBJ2-4; D is unresolved. This CDR3 has 14 amino acids. Germline V gives CDR1 SGHTA, CDR2 FQGNSA. V lost 5 bases and J 0 bases, leaving 8 bases between the germline ends. CDR3 residues: CASSPLLAKNIQYF. The CDR3, as DNA: TGTGCCAGCAGCCCCCTACTAGCCAAAAACATTCAGTACTTC.

This clonotype was seen a few times. The conserved phenylalanine or tryptophan normally closing the CDR3 is absent here, so this likely arose from a read error. The DNA is omitted, as the CDR3 cannot be located on it reliably, and the CDR3 follows TCRdb's listing. This rearrangement joins TRBV10-3 to TRBJ2-3. Germline V CDR1 and CDR2: ENHRY, SYGVKD. The CDR3 numbers 9 amino acids, ends counted. The CDR3 reads CAISVRPHD.

This chain joins TRBV15 and TRBJ2-5; 10 bases are a match to TRBD1. This CDR3 contains 16 residues. The V gene end was trimmed by 5 bases and the J gene end by 1 base; junction bases not matched to a gene: 7. CDR1 LNHNV and CDR2 YYDKDF come from the germline V gene (reference sequence). The CDR3 DNA is TGTGCCACCAGCGGACCGGGACAGGGGATCCAAGAGACCCAGTACTTC. Amino acid sequence: CATSGPGQGIQETQYF.

This chain links TRBV12-3 or TRBV12-4 with TRBJ2-7; D possibly uses TRBD1 or TRBD2 (5 bases each). TRBJ2-1 explains the end of the DNA better; the J call may be wrong. The CDR3 totals 15 residues. This CDR3 reads CASSWGRADKNEQFF. In DNA, the CDR3 is TGTGCCAGCAGTTGGGGCCGAGCGGATAAAAATGAGCAGTTCTTC.

This clonotype came up a few times. The genes are TRBV5-6 and TRBJ2-5; D is undetermined. The DNA end is more similar to TRBJ2-1, so the J call may be wrong. Germline V gene data show CDR1 as SGHDT and CDR2 as YYEEEE. This CDR3 is 13 amino acids long. CDR3 DNA sequence: TGTGCCAGCAGCTTGTTCGTAGGGAATGAGCAGTTCTTC. This gives the protein CASSLFVGNEQFF.

The chain recombines TRBV11-2 with TRBJ1-1; TRBD1 is a possible D gene (6 bases). Trimming took 10 bases from V and 1 from J, leaving 13 bases between them. There are 13 residues in the CDR3. The germline CDR1 and CDR2 sequences are SGHAT and FQNNGV. In DNA form, the CDR3 reads TGTGCCACTTCAAAGGGGGGGAACACTGAAGCTTTCTTT. As protein: CATSKGGNTEAFF.

This clonotype was recorded once. The V and J genes are TRBV9 and TRBJ2-5; D possibly corresponds to TRBD2 (6 bases). CDR3 length: 16 amino acids. V lost 2 bases and J 2 bases, leaving 16 bases between the germline ends. Looked up from germline, CDR1 is SGDLS and CDR2 is YYNGEE. The CDR3 reads CASSVPSERVQETQYF. The CDR3 DNA follows: TGTGCCAGCAGCGTCCCTAGCGAGAGGGTTCAAGAGACCCAGTACTTC.

Ten or more counts support this clonotype. J is TRBJ2-7 and V is TRBV3-1, with 7 bases aligning to TRBD1. V lost 1 base to trimming and J lost 7 bases; unmatched junction nucleotides: 7. CDR3 length: 14 amino acids. The germline V gene encodes CDR1 LGHDT and CDR2 YNNKEL (reference sequence). The CDR3 nucleotides are TGTGCCAGCAGCCAAGGCAACAGGGGTAAGGAGCAGTACTTC. It is translated as CASSQGNRGKEQYF.

This clonotype has just a few counts. This chain connects TRBV5-6 to TRBJ1-2, with 7 bases identical to TRBD1. V lost 0 bases to trimming and J lost 5 bases; unmatched junction nucleotides: 13. Germline V lookup: CDR1 SGHDT, CDR2 YYEEEE. The CDR3 extends over 17 amino acids. The CDR3 protein is CASSLDTIGTALYGYTF. In DNA form, the CDR3 reads TGTGCCAGCAGCTTGGATACTATAGGGACAGCCCTGTATGGCTACACCTTC.

V gene TRBV28 combines with J gene TRBJ2-3; D is perhaps TRBD2 (6 bases). V was clipped by 3 bases and J by 2 bases, with 15 bases between them. The CDR3 loop spans 16 amino acids. Germline V gives CDR1 MDHEN, CDR2 SYDVKM. The CDR3 DNA sequence: TGTGCCAGCAGTTTGGGAGGCGGCGGGTTCACAGATACGCAGTATTTT. Protein product: CASSLGGGGFTDTQYF.

The V and J genes are TRBV5-1 and TRBJ2-2; D unclear. Trimming shortened V by 5 bases and J by 5 bases, and 13 bases separated the two germline ends. This CDR3 has 14 amino acids. The germline V gene encodes CDR1 SGHRS and CDR2 YFSETQ. CDR3 residues: CASRSLLGTGELFF. The CDR3, as DNA: TGCGCCAGCAGGAGTCTCCTAGGTACCGGGGAGCTGTTTTTT.